Each of the 21 T cell receptor beta chains below was sequenced from the same sample in a study of blood T cells in healthy people across ages. Primed by a sample-barcoded 5' primer and a J-beta primer mix, a second PCR proceeded for 7 to 11 cycles. Using its own MiXCR run on the 5' RACE reads, TCRdb lists one record per CDR3 protein. The sample yields over a million distinct CDR3 sequences, 20% to 25% seen once. The sample was also reused in another study, on T cells of mothers and their children.

Sequenced sample: blood. The receptors come from a girl aged 2-10 years in good health.

The V and J genes are TRBV5-1 and TRBJ2-5; 9 bases are a match to TRBD2. J was trimmed by 11 bases and V by 0 bases; bases with no gene match: 11. The germline gives CDR1 SGHRS, CDR2 YFSETQ. CDR3 length: 15 amino acids. CDR3 nucleotides: TGCGCCAGCAGCTTGGAGGCGGGAGGGAGTTACAAGCAGTACTTC. Its protein is CASSLEAGGSYKQYF.

The chain joins TRBV13 to TRBJ1-1, with a tentative D call TRBD1 (5 bases). The V end was cut by 11 bases, the J end by 4 bases, with 14 bases between. The CDR3 covers 12 residues. Germline V gene lookup returns CDR1 PRHDT and CDR2 FYEKMQ (reference sequence). CDR3 residues: CASERGGTEAFF. CDR3 nucleotides: TGTGCCTCGGAGAGGGGCGGCACTGAAGCTTTCTTT.

This clonotype was detected a few times. The chain uses TRBV29-1 and TRBJ2-7, with 11 nucleotides matching TRBD2. The CDR3 loop spans 14 amino acids. Looked up from germline, CDR1 is SQVTM and CDR2 is ANQGSEA. V lost 5 bases and J lost 8; bases outside the gene matches: 11. This CDR3 reads CSVISGRDVYKQYF. The CDR3 DNA is TGCAGCGTTATTAGCGGGAGGGATGTTTACAAGCAGTACTTC.

This clonotype occurred a few times. The chain links TRBV7-9 to TRBJ1-2; D remains ambiguous. The CDR3 extends over 13 amino acids. The germline gives CDR1 SEHNR, CDR2 FQNEAQ (reference sequence). Between the trimmed V and J ends, which lost 2 bases and 5 bases, there was a span of 9 bases. In DNA form, the CDR3 reads TGTGCCAGCAGCTTACCCCTACCTTATGGCTACACCTTC. This sequence encodes CASSLPLPYGYTF.

The chain combines TRBV7-3 with TRBJ2-5; D gene unclear. Between the trimmed V and J ends, which lost 4 bases and 4 bases, there was a span of 10 bases. CDR1 and CDR2 from the germline V gene are SGHTA and FQGTGA. The CDR3 length is 13 residues. CDR3 DNA sequence: TGTGCCAGCAGCTATCAGGATGGAGAGACCCAGTACTTC. The encoded protein is CASSYQDGETQYF.

This clonotype was seen only a few times. The rearrangement links TRBV28 to TRBJ2-3; 8 bases map to TRBD2. The CDR3 extends over 15 amino acids. Germline lookup yields CDR1 MDHEN and CDR2 SYDVKM. With V trimmed by 7 bases and J by 1 base, 7 bases remained unmatched. CDR3 sequence (DNA): TGTGCCAGCACCCTTCTGACTAGCGGCACAGATACGCAGTATTTT. Translation: CASTLLTSGTDTQYF.

This clonotype occurred a few times. The chain uses TRBV14 and TRBJ2-1, with 8 bases matching TRBD2. V shed 3 bases and J 8 bases; nucleotides not matched to a gene: 9. The germline V gene has CDR1 SGHDN and CDR2 FVKESK. The CDR3 consists of 15 residues. As DNA, the CDR3 is TGTGCCAGCAGCCACCCGGGGACTAGGATGGATGAGCAGTTCTTC. It is translated as CASSHPGTRMDEQFF.

This clonotype appeared a few times. V and J are TRBV28 and TRBJ1-1; D not certain. Germline loops: CDR1 MDHEN, CDR2 SYDVKM. This CDR3 has 13 residues. Trimming removed 3 bases at V and 2 bases at J, with 7 bases between. The CDR3 region has the DNA TGTGCCAGCAGTTTCCGAAAAAACACTGAAGCTTTCTTT. The encoded protein is CASSFRKNTEAFF.

The chain recombines TRBV5-1 with TRBJ2-5; D may be TRBD2 (6 bases). This CDR3 contains 16 residues. Trimming pared 0 bases from V and 1 base from J, leaving 13 bases between. Germline loops: CDR1 SGHRS, CDR2 YFSETQ. Written as DNA, the CDR3 is TGCGCCAGCAGCTTGGGGATAGCGGCGTCCCAAGAGACCCAGTACTTC. Its translation is CASSLGIAASQETQYF.

This clonotype has just a few counts. The chain is built from TRBV29-1 and TRBJ1-4; 7 nucleotides match TRBD1. The CDR3 has 14 residues. The V segment lost 0 bases and the J segment 8 bases; nucleotides outside the gene matches: 6. Germline values: CDR1 SQVTM, CDR2 ANQGSEA. CDR3 loop: CSVEDRQGGEKLFF. In nucleotides, the CDR3 is TGCAGCGTTGAAGATCGACAGGGAGGAGAAAAACTGTTTTTT.

This sequence joins TRBV9 and TRBJ1-4, with a possible D match to TRBD1 (5 bases). The germline V and J ends were trimmed by 2 bases and 6 bases, with 14 bases remaining between them. The CDR3 totals 15 residues. Germline CDR1 and CDR2: SGDLS and YYNGEE. The CDR3 reads CASSVGSGLYEKLFF. The CDR3 DNA reads as TGTGCCAGCAGCGTCGGATCGGGACTATATGAAAAACTGTTTTTT.

This clonotype turned up a few times. The chain carries TRBV29-1 and TRBJ2-2, with D unresolved. V was clipped by 0 bases and J by 5 bases, with 4 bases between them. CDR1 and CDR2 from the germline V gene are SQVTM and ANQGSEA. This CDR3 region has 12 residues. CDR3 in amino acids: CSVEDLTGELFF. CDR3 DNA: TGCAGCGTTGAAGATTTGACCGGGGAGCTGTTTTTT.

There are a few counts of this clonotype. One junction end disagrees with the germline gene, perhaps due to a read error. The genes are TRBV5-1 and TRBJ2-6; D is perhaps TRBD1 (5 bases). The germline CDR1 and CDR2 sequences are SGHRS and YFSETQ. This CDR3 region has 19 residues. CDR3 loop: CASSLDVLRASSGANVLTF. CDR3 nucleotide sequence: TGCGCCAGCAGCTTGGACGTGCTCAGGGCCAGCTCTGGGGCCAACGTCCTGACCTTC.

The chain combines TRBV7-8 with TRBJ1-2; D is possibly TRBD1 (5 bases). Trimming left V 2 bases short and J 4 bases short, with 8 bases between. The CDR3 has 13 amino acids. Germline CDR1 and CDR2: SGHVS and FQNEAQ. CDR3 bases: TGTGCCAGCAGCTTAATCGACAGCTATGGCTACACCTTC. Its protein product is CASSLIDSYGYTF. The complete variable domain, with remaining parts taken from reference TRBV7-8 and TRBJ1-2, reads GAGVSQSPRYKVAKRGQDVALRCDPISGHVSLFWYQQALGQGPEFLTYFQNEAQLDKSGLPSDRFFAERPEGSVSTLKIQRTQQEDSAVYLCASSLIDSYGYTFGSGTRLTVV.

The genes are TRBV5-1 and TRBJ2-3, with D possibly being TRBD1 (6 bases). Per germline, CDR1 SGHRS and CDR2 YFSETQ. There are 14 residues in the CDR3. The V and J ends lost 7 bases and 4 bases respectively, with 16 bases between them. This CDR3 is CASGGLLLADTQYF. CDR3 nucleotide sequence: TGCGCCAGCGGGGGCCTCCTCCTCGCAGATACGCAGTATTTT.

The J gene is TRBJ2-1, the V gene TRBV6-2 or TRBV6-3, with TRBD1 identical over 9 bases. The DNA end favors TRBJ2-5, so the J call may be wrong. The CDR3 is 15 residues long. Looked up from germline, CDR1 is MNHEY and CDR2 is SVGEGT. The CDR3 coding sequence is TGTGCCAGCAGTTACCACGACAGGGGGGAAGAGACCCAGTACTTC. It translates to CASSYHDRGEETQYF.

The chain recombines TRBV2 with TRBJ2-1; D gene uncertain. The CDR3 sequence is 11 residues long. CDR1 and CDR2 (germline): SNHLY, FYNNEI. V was pared by 8 bases and J by 3 bases, with 5 bases between. The CDR3 here is CASYGYNEQFF. DNA of the CDR3: TGTGCCAGCTACGGCTACAATGAGCAGTTCTTC.

This clonotype occurred a few times. The CDR3 loop reads CATLIQGISYEQYF. The CDR3 region has the DNA TGTGCCACCCTTATACAGGGGATTTCCTACGAGCAGTACTTC. The chain combines TRBV2 with TRBJ2-5; 7 positions agree with TRBD1. The J call may be in error: the DNA end matches TRBJ2-7 better. CDR1 and CDR2 from the germline V gene are SNHLY and FYNNEI. The CDR3 spans 14 residues.

This clonotype was found a few times. V usage is TRBV5-6 and J usage is TRBJ2-5, with D unclear. Per germline, CDR1 SGHDT and CDR2 YYEEEE. The CDR3 runs 13 residues. V was cut by 2 bases and J by 4 bases, with 9 bases left in between. The CDR3 protein is CASSFAGPETQYF. The DNA for the CDR3 is TGTGCCAGCAGCTTCGCTGGGCCAGAGACCCAGTACTTC. Full variable domain (rest looked up from reference TRBV5-6 and TRBJ2-5): DAGVTQSPTHLIKTRGQQVTLRCSPKSGHDTVSWYQQALGQGPQFIFQYYEEEERQRGNFPDRFSGHQFPNYSSELNVNALLLGDSALYLCASSFAGPETQYFGPGTRLLVL.

The chain uses TRBV7-2 and TRBJ2-7; 8 nucleotides align to TRBD2. Trimming took 5 bases from V and 0 from J; bases not matched to a gene: 9. The length of the CDR3 is 16 residues. Germline loops: CDR1 SGHTA, CDR2 FQGNSA. CDR3: CASSVGGGGSSYEQYF. DNA for the CDR3: TGTGCCAGCAGCGTCGGGGGCGGGGGGAGCTCCTACGAGCAGTACTTC.

This clonotype has more than one count but fewer than ten. V usage is TRBV5-1 and J usage is TRBJ2-1; 8 bases map to TRBD2. Germline CDR1 is SGHRS and CDR2 is YFSETQ. The trim removed 4 bases at V and 8 bases at J, leaving 8 bases unmatched. There are 14 residues in the CDR3. CDR3 sequence (DNA): TGCGCCAGCAGCAGGGGACTAGACCTCTATGAGCAGTTCTTC. This codes for CASSRGLDLYEQFF.